The source of this TCR beta chain is a study of monozygotic twins with inflammatory bowel disease. Study-wide findings and caveats: Diversity of TCRbeta measured by inverse Simpson was lower in IBD patients than in healthy co-twins. T cell subtypes that differed could not be told apart.

Germline values: CDR1 MNHNS, CDR2 SASEGT. The CDR3 has 15 residues. With the 5' RACE reads reprocessed, TCRdb shows one record per CDR3 protein and no DNA. Its listing shows 200,000 to 250,000 distinct CDR3 sequences. As regards this clonotype: Its antigen is unidentified.

The clonotype comes from a human donor with ulcerative colitis or Crohn's disease, or a healthy co-twin of an affected twin (not recorded which). The rearrangement joins TRBV6-1 to TRBJ1-1; the TRBD1 assignment by TCRdb is unverifiable without DNA. Sequencing was carried out using blood. CDR3 in amino acids: CASRGQRPDNTEAFF.